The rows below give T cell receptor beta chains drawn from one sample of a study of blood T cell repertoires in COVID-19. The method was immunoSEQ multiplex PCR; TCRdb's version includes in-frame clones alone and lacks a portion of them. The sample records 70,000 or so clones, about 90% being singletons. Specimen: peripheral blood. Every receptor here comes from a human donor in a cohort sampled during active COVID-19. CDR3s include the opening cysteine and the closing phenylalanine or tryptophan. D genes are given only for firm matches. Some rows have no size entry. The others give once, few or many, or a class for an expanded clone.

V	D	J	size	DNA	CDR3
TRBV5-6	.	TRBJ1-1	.	TGTGCCAGCAGTCTTGGTTGGGGCCTTGACACTGAAGCTTTCTTT	CASSLGWGLDTEAFF
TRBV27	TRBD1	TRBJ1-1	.	TGTGCCAGCAGTCCCTGGACAGGTAACATGAACACTGAAGCTTTCTTT	CASSPWTGNMNTEAFF
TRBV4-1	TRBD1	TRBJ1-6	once	TGCGCCAGCAGCCCGGGACAGGGGGGGTCACCCCTCCACTTT	CASSPGQGGSPLHF
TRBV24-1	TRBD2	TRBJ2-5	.	TGTGCCACCGGGAGCGGGGGGGAATTGGAAGAGACCCAGTACTTC	CATGSGGELEETQYF
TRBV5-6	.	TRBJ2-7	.	TGTGCCAGCAGCTCCGGAGGGCCGTACGAGCAGTACTTC	CASSSGGPYEQYF
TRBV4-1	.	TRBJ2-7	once	TGCGCCAGCAGCCAAGATACCCCCGCAGGGTTCTCCTACGAGCAGTACTTC	CASSQDTPAGFSYEQYF
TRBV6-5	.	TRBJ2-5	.	TGTGCCAGCAGGCGTCCTCGGGGAGAGACCCAGTACTTC	CASRRPRGETQYF
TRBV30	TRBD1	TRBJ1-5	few	TGTGCCTGGAGTCCGGGACAGGGGTGGCAGCCCCAGCATTTT	CAWSPGQGWQPQHF
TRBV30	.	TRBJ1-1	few	TGTGCCTGGAGTGTAGGGTCCGGACTTTTGAACACTGAAGCTTTCTTT	CAWSVGSGLLNTEAFF
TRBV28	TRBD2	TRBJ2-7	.	TGTGCCAGCAGTCCCGGGGGGGACACCTACGAGCAGTACTTC	CASSPGGDTYEQYF
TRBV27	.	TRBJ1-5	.	TGTGCCAGCAGTTTAAGGGCAGGGAACGATCAGCCCCAGCATTTT	CASSLRAGNDQPQHF
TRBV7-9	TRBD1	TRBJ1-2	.	TGTGCCAGCACCAAATCGACAGGGGGCGACTATGGCTACACCTTC	CASTKSTGGDYGYTF
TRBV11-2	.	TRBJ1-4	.	TGTGCCAGCAGCTTGGGGAGGGGCTCGGAAAAACTGTTTTTT	CASSLGRGSEKLFF
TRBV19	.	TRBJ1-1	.	TGTGCCAGTACCCCGTGGGGGGGCACTGAAGCTTTCTTT	CASTPWGGTEAFF
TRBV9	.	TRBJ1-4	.	TGTGCCAGCAGCGTAGCAGGGTCGGAAGATGAAAAACTGTTTTTT	CASSVAGSEDEKLFF
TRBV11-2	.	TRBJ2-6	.	TGTGCCAGCAGCTTATTATGGAGAGTCTCTGGGGCCAACGTCCTGACTTTC	CASSLLWRVSGANVLTF
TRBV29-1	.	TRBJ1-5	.	TGCAGCGTGGGGACGGGGGATAGCAATCAGCCCCAGCATTTT	CSVGTGDSNQPQHF
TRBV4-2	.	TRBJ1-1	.	TGTGCCAGCAGCCAAGATATAGAGAACACTGAAGCTTTCTTT	CASSQDIENTEAFF
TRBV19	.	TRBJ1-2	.	TGTGCCAGTAGTAGGGCGACAGCTAACTATGGCTACACCTTC	CASSRATANYGYTF
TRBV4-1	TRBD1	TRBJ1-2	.	TGCGCCAGCAGCCCGAGACAGGGTTTAAGGGGAAAATATGGCTACACCTTC	CASSPRQGLRGKYGYTF
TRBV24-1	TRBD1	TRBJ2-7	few	TGTGCCACCAGTGATTTCGGGACAGGTTCCTACGAGCAGTACTTC	CATSDFGTGSYEQYF